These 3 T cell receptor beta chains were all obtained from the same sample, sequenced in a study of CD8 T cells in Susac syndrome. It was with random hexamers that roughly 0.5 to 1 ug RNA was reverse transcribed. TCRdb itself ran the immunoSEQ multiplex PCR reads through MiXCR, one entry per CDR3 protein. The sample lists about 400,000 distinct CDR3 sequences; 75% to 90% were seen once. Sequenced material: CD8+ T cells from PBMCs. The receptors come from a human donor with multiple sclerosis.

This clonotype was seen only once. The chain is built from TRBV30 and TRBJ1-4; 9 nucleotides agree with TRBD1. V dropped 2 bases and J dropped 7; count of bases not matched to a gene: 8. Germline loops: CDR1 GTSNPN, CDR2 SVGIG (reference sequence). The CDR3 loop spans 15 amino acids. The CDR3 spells CAWSPLQGAAEKLFF. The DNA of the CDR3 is TGTGCCTGGAGTCCCTTACAGGGGGCGGCTGAAAAACTGTTTTTT. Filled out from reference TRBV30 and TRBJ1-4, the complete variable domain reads SQTIHQWPATLVQPVGSPLSLECTVEGTSNPNLYWYRQAAGRGLQLLFYSVGIGQISSEVPQNLSASRPQDRQFILSSKKLLLSDSGFYLCAWSPLQGAAEKLFFGSGTQLSVL.

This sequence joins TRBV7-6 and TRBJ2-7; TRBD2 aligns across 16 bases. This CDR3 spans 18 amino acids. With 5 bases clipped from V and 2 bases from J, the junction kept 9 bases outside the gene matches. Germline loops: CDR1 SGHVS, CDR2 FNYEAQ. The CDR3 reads CASSPTGTSGGGPYEQYF. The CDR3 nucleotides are TGTGCCAGCAGCCCAACCGGGACTAGCGGGGGGGGGCCCTACGAGCAGTACTTC.

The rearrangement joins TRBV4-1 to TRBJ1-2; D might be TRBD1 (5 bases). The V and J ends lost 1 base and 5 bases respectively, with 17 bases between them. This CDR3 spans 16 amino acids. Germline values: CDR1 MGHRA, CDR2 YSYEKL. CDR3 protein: CASSQAEQAPVYGYTF. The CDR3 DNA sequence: TGCGCCAGCAGCCAAGCCGAACAGGCCCCCGTTTATGGCTACACCTTC.